The clone carrying this T cell receptor beta chain was recorded many times. Its antigen remains unidentified. This CDR3 is built from 13 residues. The J segment lost 9 bases and the V segment lost 3 bases, leaving 8 bases of the junction unmatched. Germline V gene sequence: CDR1 SQVTM, CDR2 ANQGSEA. The data belong to a study of T cells in Graves' hyperthyroidism and ophthalmopathy. Study-level results: Ophthalmopathy got predicted by the model a median about six months before its onset.

Amplified TCR beta CDR3 regions came from RNA transcripts. HTBI primers were employed in a first-round RT-PCR of the TCR CDR3. TCRdb called the multiplex PCR reads again in MiXCR, with one record for every CDR3 protein. The table includes nearly 250,000 distinct CDR3 sequences, 16% detected once. Sequencing was performed on blood. This clonotype originated in a woman aged 18-30 years with Graves' ophthalmopathy. The chain carries TRBV29-1 and TRBJ2-1; TRBD1 agrees at 7 bases. The CDR3 DNA follows: TGCAGCGTTGAGGGACAGACGTATGGTGAGCAGTTCTTC. Translation gives CSVEGQTYGEQFF.